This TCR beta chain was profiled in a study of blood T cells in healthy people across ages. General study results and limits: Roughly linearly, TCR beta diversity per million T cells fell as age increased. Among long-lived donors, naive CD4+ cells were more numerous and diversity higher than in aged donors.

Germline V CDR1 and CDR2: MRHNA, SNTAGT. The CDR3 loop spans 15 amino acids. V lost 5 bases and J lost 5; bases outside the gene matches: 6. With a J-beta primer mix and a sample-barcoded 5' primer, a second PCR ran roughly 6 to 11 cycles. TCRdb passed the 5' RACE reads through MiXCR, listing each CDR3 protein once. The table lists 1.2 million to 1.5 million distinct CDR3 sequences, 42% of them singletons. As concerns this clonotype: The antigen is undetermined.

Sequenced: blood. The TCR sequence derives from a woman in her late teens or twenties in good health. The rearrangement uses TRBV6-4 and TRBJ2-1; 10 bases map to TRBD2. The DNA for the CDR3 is TGTGCCAGCAGTACACTAGCGGGACCCAACAATGAGCAGTTCTTC. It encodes CASSTLAGPNNEQFF.